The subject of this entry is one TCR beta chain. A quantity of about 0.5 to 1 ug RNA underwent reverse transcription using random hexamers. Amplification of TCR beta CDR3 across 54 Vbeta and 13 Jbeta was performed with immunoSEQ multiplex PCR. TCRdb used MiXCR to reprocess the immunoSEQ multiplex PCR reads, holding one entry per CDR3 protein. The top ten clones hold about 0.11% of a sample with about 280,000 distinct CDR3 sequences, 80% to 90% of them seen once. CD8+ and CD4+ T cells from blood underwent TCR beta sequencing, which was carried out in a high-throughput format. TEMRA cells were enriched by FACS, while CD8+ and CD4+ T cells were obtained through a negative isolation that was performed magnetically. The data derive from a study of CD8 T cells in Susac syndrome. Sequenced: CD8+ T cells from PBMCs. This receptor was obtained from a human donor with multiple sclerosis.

The CDR3 coding sequence is TGCAGTGCTTTTTTTCGACAGGGGGCAAATACGCAGTATTTT. This encodes CSAFFRQGANTQYF. This chain uses TRBV20-1 with TRBJ2-3; 10 nucleotides line up with TRBD1. The trim removed 5 bases at V and 7 bases at J, leaving 9 bases unmatched. The CDR3 covers 14 residues. Germline V gene lookup returns CDR1 DFQATT and CDR2 SNEGSKA (reference sequence).